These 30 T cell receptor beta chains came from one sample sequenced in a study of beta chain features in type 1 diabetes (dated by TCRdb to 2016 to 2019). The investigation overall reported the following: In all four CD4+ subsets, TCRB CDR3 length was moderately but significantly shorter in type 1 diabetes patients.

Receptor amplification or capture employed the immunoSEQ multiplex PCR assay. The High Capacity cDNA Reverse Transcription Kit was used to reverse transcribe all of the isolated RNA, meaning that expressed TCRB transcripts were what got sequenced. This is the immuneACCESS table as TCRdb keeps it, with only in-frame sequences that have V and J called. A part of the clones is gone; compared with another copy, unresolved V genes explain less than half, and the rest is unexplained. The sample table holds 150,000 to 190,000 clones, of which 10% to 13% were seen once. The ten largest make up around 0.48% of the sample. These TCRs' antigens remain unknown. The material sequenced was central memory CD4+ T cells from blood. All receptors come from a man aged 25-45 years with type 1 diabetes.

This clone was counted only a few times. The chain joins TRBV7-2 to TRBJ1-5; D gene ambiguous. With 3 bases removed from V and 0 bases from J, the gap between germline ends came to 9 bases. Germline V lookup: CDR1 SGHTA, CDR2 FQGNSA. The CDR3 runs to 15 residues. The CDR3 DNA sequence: TGTGCCAGCAGCTTCGACGGAGATAGCAATCAGCCCCAGCATTTT. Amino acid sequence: CASSFDGDSNQPQHF.

The CDR3 coding sequence is TGTGCCAGCAGCTTTACCGGGACTAGCGGGAGTCATGAGCAGTTCTTC. It is translated as CASSFTGTSGSHEQFF. The chain carries TRBV7-2 and TRBJ2-1, with TRBD2 identical over 14 bases. Germline V lookup: CDR1 SGHTA, CDR2 FQGNSA. The CDR3 totals 16 residues. V shed 3 bases, J shed 8 bases, and the junction held 6 bases outside the gene matches. Together with reference TRBV7-2 and TRBJ2-1, the CDR3 gives the full variable domain: GAGVSQSPSNKVTEKGKDVELRCDPISGHTALYWYRQSLGQGLEFLIYFQGNSAPDKSGLPSDRFSAERTGGSVSTLTIQRTQQEDSAVYLCASSFTGTSGSHEQFFGPGTRLTVL.

The CDR3 DNA reads TGTGCCAGCAGCCAAGTGGTGACTAGCACTTCCTACGAGCAGTACTTC. Its protein is CASSQVVTSTSYEQYF. The chain uses TRBV4-2 and TRBJ2-7, with TRBD2 matching over 7 bases. Unmatched junction bases numbered 7, after V lost 1 base and J lost 1 base. CDR1 LGHNA and CDR2 YNFKEQ come from the germline V gene. The CDR3 spans 16 residues.

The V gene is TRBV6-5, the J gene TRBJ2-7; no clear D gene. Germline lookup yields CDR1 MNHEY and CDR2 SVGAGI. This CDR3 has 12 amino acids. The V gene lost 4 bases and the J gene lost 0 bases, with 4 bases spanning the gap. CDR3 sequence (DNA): TGTGCCAGCAGTTCGAGCTCCTACGAGCAGTACTTC. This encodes CASSSSSYEQYF.

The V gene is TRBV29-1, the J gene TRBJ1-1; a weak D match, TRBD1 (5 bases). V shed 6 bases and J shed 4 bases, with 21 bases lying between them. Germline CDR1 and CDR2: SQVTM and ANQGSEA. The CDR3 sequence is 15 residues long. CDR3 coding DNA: TGCAGCGTAGCCTCCTCAGGGTTCGGGGGCACTGAAGCTTTCTTT. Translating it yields CSVASSGFGGTEAFF.

The DNA for the CDR3 is TGTGCCAGCAGCTTTGGTGGAGTTGCAGATACGCAGTATTTT. It encodes CASSFGGVADTQYF. The chain is built from TRBV7-6 and TRBJ2-3; D ambiguous. This CDR3 spans 14 amino acids. Per germline, CDR1 SGHVS and CDR2 FNYEAQ. The ends were cut back, 3 bases at V and 4 bases at J, with 11 bases in the middle.

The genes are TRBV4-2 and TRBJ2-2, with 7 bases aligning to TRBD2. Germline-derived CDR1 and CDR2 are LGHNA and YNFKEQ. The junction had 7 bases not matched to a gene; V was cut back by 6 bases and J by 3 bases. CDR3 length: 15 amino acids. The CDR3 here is CASRSSTSDTGELFF. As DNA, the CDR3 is TGTGCCAGCAGGTCAAGTACTAGCGACACCGGGGAGCTGTTTTTT.

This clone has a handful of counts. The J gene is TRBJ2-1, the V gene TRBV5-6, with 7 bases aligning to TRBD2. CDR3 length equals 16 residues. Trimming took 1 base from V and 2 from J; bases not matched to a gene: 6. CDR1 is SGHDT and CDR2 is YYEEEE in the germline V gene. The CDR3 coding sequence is TGTGCCAGCAGCTTGTTTGGCGGGAGTGCCTACAATGAGCAGTTCTTC. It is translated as CASSLFGGSAYNEQFF.

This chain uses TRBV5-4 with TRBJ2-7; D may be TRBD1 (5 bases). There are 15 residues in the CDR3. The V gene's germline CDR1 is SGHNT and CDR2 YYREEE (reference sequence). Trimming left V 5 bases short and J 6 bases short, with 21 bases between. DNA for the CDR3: TGTGCCAGCAGTTTGCCGCCATGGGGCAGGGCCGAGCAGTACTTC. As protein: CASSLPPWGRAEQYF.

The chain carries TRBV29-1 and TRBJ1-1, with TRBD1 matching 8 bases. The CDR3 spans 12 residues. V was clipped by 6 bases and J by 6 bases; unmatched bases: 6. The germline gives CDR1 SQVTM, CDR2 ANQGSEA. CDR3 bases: TGCAGCGTAGGACAGGGAAGGGCTGAAGCTTTCTTT. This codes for CSVGQGRAEAFF. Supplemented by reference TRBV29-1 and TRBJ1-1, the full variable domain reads SAVISQKPSRDICQRGTSLTIQCQVDSQVTMMFWYRQQPGQSLTLIATANQGSEATYESGFVIDKFPISRPNLTFSTLTVSNMSPEDSSIYLCSVGQGRAEAFFGQGTRLTVV.

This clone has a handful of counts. The DNA of the CDR3 is TGCGCCAGCAGCTTACAGGGGAGTCGCTACGAGCAGTACTTC. Its protein is CASSLQGSRYEQYF. The V gene is TRBV5-1, the J gene TRBJ2-7; TRBD1 agrees at 7 bases. The CDR3 totals 14 residues. Germline lookup yields CDR1 SGHRS and CDR2 YFSETQ. With V trimmed by 2 bases and J by 3 bases, 5 bases remained unmatched.

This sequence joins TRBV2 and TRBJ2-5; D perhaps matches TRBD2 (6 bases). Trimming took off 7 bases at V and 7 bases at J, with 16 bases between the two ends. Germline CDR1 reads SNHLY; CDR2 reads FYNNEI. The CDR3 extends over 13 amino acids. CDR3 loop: CASTWTGEATQYF. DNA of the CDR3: TGTGCCAGCACCTGGACTGGGGAGGCGACCCAGTACTTC.

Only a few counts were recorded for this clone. In DNA form, the CDR3 reads TGTGCCAGCAGCGTGGGGGCGGGGGGACCAGGCACAGATACGCAGTATTTT. Translating it yields CASSVGAGGPGTDTQYF. V gene TRBV9 combines with J gene TRBJ2-3; 8 nucleotides line up with TRBD2. Germline V CDR1 and CDR2: SGDLS, YYNGEE. The CDR3 totals 17 residues. V trimming: 2 bases; J trimming: 1 base; junction bases outside the gene matches: 9.

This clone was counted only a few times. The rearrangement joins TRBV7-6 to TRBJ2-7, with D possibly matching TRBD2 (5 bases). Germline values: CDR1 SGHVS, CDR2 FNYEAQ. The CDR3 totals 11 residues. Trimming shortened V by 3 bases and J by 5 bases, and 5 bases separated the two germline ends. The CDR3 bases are TGTGCCAGCAGCTTCGGGGACGAGCAGTACTTC. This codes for CASSFGDEQYF.

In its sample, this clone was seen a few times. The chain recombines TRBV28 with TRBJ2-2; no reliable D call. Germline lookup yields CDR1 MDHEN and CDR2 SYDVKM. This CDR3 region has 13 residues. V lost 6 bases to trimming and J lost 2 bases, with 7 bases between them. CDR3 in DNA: TGTGCCAGCAGACAAAGTAACACCGGGGAGCTGTTTTTT. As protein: CASRQSNTGELFF.

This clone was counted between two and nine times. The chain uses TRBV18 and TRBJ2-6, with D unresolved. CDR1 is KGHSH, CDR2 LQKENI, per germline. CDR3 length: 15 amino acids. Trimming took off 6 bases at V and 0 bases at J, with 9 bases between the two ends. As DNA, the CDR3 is TGTGCCAGCTCCCGTGACACCTCTGGGGCCAACGTCCTGACTTTC. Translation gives CASSRDTSGANVLTF.

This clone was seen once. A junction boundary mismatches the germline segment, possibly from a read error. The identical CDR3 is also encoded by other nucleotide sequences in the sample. The CDR3 loop reads CASSQSSSRAYEQYF. CDR3 DNA: TGCGCCAGCAGCCAATCTAGTTCCAGGGCCTATGAGCAGTACTTC. The chain has TRBV4-3 and TRBJ2-7; tentatively, D is TRBD1 (5 bases). Germline V gives CDR1 LGHNA, CDR2 YSLEER. The CDR3 contains 15 residues.

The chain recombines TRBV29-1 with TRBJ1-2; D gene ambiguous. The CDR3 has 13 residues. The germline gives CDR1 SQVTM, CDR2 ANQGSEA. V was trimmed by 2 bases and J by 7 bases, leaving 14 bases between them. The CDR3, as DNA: TGCAGCGTTGAAAATCCGCAGGTTGGTGGCTACACCTTC. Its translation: CSVENPQVGGYTF.

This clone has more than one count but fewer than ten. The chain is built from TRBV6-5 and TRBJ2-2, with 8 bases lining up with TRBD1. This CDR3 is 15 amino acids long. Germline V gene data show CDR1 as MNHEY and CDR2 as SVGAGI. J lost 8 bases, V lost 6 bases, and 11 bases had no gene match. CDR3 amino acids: CASSRTGQLTGELFF. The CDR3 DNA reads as TGTGCCAGCAGCAGGACAGGGCAATTAACAGGGGAGCTGTTTTTT.

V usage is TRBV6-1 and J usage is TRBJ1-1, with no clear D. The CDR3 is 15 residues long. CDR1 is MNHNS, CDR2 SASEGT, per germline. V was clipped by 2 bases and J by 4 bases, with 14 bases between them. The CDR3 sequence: CASSERGIRGTEAFF. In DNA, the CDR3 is TGTGCCAGCAGTGAACGAGGGATTCGGGGCACTGAAGCTTTCTTT.

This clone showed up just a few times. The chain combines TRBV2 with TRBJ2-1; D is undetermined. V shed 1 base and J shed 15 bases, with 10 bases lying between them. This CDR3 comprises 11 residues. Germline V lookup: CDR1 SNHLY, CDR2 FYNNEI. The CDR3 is CASSEGLTLFF. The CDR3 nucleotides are TGTGCCAGCAGTGAAGGCCTGACTCTGTTCTTC.

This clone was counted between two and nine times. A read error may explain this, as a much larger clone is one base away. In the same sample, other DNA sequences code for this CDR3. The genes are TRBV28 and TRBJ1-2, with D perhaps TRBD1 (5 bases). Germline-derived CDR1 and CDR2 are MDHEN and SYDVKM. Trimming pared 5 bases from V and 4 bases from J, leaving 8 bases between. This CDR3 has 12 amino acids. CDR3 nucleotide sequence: TGTGCCAGCAGTGACAGAGGCTATGGCTACACCTTC. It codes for CASSDRGYGYTF.

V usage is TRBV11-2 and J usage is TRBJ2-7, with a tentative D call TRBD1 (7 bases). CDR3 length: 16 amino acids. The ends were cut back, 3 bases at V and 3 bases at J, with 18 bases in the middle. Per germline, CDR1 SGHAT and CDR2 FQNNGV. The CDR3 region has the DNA TGTGCCAGCAGCTTTGTACCGGCAGGGGGGATCTACGAGCAGTACTTC. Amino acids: CASSFVPAGGIYEQYF.

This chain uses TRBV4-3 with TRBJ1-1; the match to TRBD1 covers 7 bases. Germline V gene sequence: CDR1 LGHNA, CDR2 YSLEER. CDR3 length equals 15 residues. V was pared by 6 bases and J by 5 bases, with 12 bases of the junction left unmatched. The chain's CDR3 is CASSHKQGPGTEAFF. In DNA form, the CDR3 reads TGCGCCAGCAGTCATAAACAGGGGCCTGGGACTGAAGCTTTCTTT.

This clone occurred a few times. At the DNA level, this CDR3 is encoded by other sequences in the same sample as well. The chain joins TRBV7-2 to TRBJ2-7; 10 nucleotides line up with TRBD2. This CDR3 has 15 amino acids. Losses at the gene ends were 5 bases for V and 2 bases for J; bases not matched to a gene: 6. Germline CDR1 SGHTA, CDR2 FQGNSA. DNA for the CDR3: TGTGCCAGCAGCCCTAGGACTAGCGGTACCTACGAGCAGTACTTC. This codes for CASSPRTSGTYEQYF. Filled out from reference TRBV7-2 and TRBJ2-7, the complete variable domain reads GAGVSQSPSNKVTEKGKDVELRCDPISGHTALYWYRQSLGQGLEFLIYFQGNSAPDKSGLPSDRFSAERTGGSVSTLTIQRTQQEDSAVYLCASSPRTSGTYEQYFGPGTRLTVT.

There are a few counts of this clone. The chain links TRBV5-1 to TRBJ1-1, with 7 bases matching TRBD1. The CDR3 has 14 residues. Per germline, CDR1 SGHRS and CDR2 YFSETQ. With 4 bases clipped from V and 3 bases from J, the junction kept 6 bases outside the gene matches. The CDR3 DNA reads TGCGCCAGCAGCCGGCACAGGGGAGACACTGAAGCTTTCTTT. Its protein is CASSRHRGDTEAFF.

Here the CDR3 DNA reads TGTGCCATCAGTGAGACGAGCCCCCAAGAGACCCAGTACTTC. Protein sequence: CAISETSPQETQYF. This chain uses TRBV10-3 with TRBJ2-5; D is unclear. This CDR3 spans 14 amino acids. V lost 2 bases and J 1 base, leaving 8 bases between the germline ends. Germline CDR1 reads ENHRY; CDR2 reads SYGVKD.

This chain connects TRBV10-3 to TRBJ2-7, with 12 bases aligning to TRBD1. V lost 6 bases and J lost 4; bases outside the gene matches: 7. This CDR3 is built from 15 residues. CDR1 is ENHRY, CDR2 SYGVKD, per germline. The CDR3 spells CAIRDRDRGLYEQYF. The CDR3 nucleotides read TGTGCCATCAGAGATAGGGACAGGGGGCTATACGAGCAGTACTTC.

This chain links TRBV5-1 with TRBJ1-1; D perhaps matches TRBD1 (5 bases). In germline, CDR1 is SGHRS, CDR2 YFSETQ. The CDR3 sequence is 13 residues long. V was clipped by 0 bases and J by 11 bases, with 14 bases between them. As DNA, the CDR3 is TGCGCCAGCAGCTTGGAGGTCAGGGAATCGGCTTTCTTT. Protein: CASSLEVRESAFF.

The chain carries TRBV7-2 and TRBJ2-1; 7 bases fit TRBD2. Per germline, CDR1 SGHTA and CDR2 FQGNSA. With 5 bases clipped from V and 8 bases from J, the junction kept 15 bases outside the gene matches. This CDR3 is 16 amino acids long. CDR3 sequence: CASSQAGGSSGHEQFF. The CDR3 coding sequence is TGTGCCAGCAGCCAAGCCGGCGGGAGTAGCGGTCATGAGCAGTTCTTC.